This T cell receptor (beta chain) is drawn from a study of shared clonotypes between healthy human individuals. Libraries were prepared by immunoSEQ multiplex PCR; TCRdb keeps only in-frame clonotypes and omits some of them. The table has 2,500,000 or so clones, around 93% seen once. As to this clone: This sample also contains other DNA sequences that code for the same CDR3.

Between the trimmed V and J ends, which lost 0 bases and 6 bases, there was a span of 6 bases. The CDR3 totals 13 residues. In germline, CDR1 is LNHNV, CDR2 YYDKDF (reference sequence). The receptor was isolated from a man aged 18 to 30 in good health. Some clones in this sample may be carry-over from other donors' samples. The sequencing input was naive CD4+ T cells from PBMCs. Stated subset: CD45RA+ positively selected. The chain carries TRBV15 and TRBJ1-5, with D maybe TRBD1 (5 bases). The CDR3 region is CATSRDRGQPQHF. In DNA, the CDR3 is TGTGCCACCAGCAGAGATAGGGGTCAGCCCCAGCATTTT. Full variable domain (remainder filled in from reference TRBV15 and TRBJ1-5): DAMVIQNPRYQVTQFGKPVTLSCSQTLNHNVMYWYQQKSSQAPKLLFHYYDKDFNNEADTPDNFQSRRPNTSFCFLDIRSPGLGDTAMYLCATSRDRGQPQHFGDGTRLSIL.